This passage covers 32 T cell receptor beta chains from one sample sequenced in a study of blood T cell repertoires in COVID-19. The table came from immunoSEQ multiplex PCR; TCRdb's copy has only in-frame clones and leaves some out. The table includes fewer than 150,000 clones, more than 70% detected once. Input material: peripheral blood. The receptors come from a human donor in a cohort sampled during active COVID-19.

V gene TRBV7-2 combines with J gene TRBJ1-1; D unclear. CDR1 is SGHTA and CDR2 is FQGNSA in the germline V gene. The CDR3 extends over 14 amino acids. Trimming removed 1 base from V and 4 bases from J, with 10 bases in between. The CDR3 DNA reads TGTGCCAGCAGCTTAGTGACGGGAGTCACTGAAGCTTTCTTT. Its translation: CASSLVTGVTEAFF.

The chain carries TRBV5-3 and TRBJ2-1; D might be TRBD2 (6 bases). TRBV5-3 is flagged as an ORF with uncertain function. V shed 2 bases and J shed 7 bases, with 10 bases lying between them. The CDR3 contains 13 residues. The DNA for the CDR3 is TGTGCCAGAAGCTTATTTGGGGGGAATGAGCAGTTCTTC. This translates into CARSLFGGNEQFF.

The chain recombines TRBV9 with TRBJ1-2, with D uncertain. V dropped 0 bases and J dropped 4 bases, with 10 bases sitting between them. The CDR3 spans 14 residues. CDR1 SGDLS and CDR2 YYNGEE come from the germline V gene. The CDR3, as DNA: TGTGCCAGCAGCGTAGGTCCACAGACCTATGGCTACACCTTC. Translated, it gives CASSVGPQTYGYTF.

Comments on this clone: The germline gene is not matched at one end of the junction; a read error may be the cause. Other nucleotide sequences from this sample produce the same CDR3. CDR3 DNA sequence: TGTGCCACCAGCAGAGATGTTGGGACAAATGGCTATACCTTC. Amino acids: CATSRDVGTNGYTF. The chain carries TRBV15 and TRBJ1-2, with D maybe TRBD1 (6 bases). This CDR3 has 14 residues. Germline CDR1 and CDR2: LNHNV and YYDKDF (reference sequence).

The rearrangement uses TRBV28 and TRBJ1-5, with D unclear. This CDR3 contains 15 residues. The V gene lost 6 bases and the J gene lost 2 bases, with 14 bases spanning the gap. The V gene's germline CDR1 is MDHEN and CDR2 SYDVKM. CDR3 region: CASSRDTRGNQPQHF. CDR3 coding DNA: TGTGCCAGCAGCCGTGACACGCGTGGCAATCAGCCCCAGCATTTT.

This chain connects TRBV7-9 to TRBJ1-2; D unclear. In germline, CDR1 is SEHNR, CDR2 FQNEAQ (reference sequence). CDR3 length: 14 residues. Trimming shortened V by 3 bases and J by 2 bases, and 10 bases separated the two germline ends. CDR3 nucleotides: TGTGCCAGCAGCTTGGAGACGAGAAACTATGGCTACACCTTC. As protein: CASSLETRNYGYTF.

CDR3 residues: CASSFQGVNEQFF. In nucleotides, the CDR3 is TGCGCCAGCAGCTTTCAGGGGGTCAATGAGCAGTTCTTC. V is TRBV5-1 and J is TRBJ2-1; 7 positions agree with TRBD1. The germline V gene has CDR1 SGHRS and CDR2 YFSETQ. With 2 bases clipped from V and 6 bases from J, the junction kept 2 bases outside the gene matches. This CDR3 spans 13 amino acids. The full variable domain, with the rest looked up from reference TRBV5-1 and TRBJ2-1, is KAGVTQTPRYLIKTRGQQVTLSCSPISGHRSVSWYQQTPGQGLQFLFEYFSETQRNKGNFPGRFSGRQFSNSRSEMNVSTLELGDSALYLCASSFQGVNEQFFGPGTRLTVL.

The V call is TRBV24-1, the J call TRBJ2-2; the D gene is possibly TRBD1 (6 bases). The germline CDR1 and CDR2 sequences are KGHDR and SFDVKD. The CDR3 runs 16 residues. V shed 6 bases and J shed 2 bases, with 15 bases lying between them. This CDR3 reads CATSRLTGSNTGELFF. The CDR3 coding sequence is TGTGCCACCAGTCGACTAACAGGGAGTAACACCGGGGAGCTGTTTTTT.

The V call is TRBV9, the J call TRBJ2-1; 8 bases line up with TRBD2. Trimming removed 1 base from V and 3 bases from J; junction bases left unmatched: 6. Germline V gene sequence: CDR1 SGDLS, CDR2 YYNGEE. CDR3 size: 16 residues. The CDR3 loop reads CASSVNQREIYNEQFF. The CDR3 bases are TGTGCCAGCAGCGTAAACCAGCGGGAGATCTACAATGAGCAGTTCTTC.

The V and J genes are TRBV6-5 and TRBJ1-2; 11 nucleotides line up with TRBD1. Germline V gene sequence: CDR1 MNHEY, CDR2 SVGAGI. The CDR3 spans 15 residues. Germline trimming cut 5 bases from V and 4 bases from J; bases unmatched to any gene: 6. The CDR3 protein is CASSKPGQGVYGYTF. CDR3 bases: TGTGCCAGCAGTAAACCGGGACAGGGGGTCTATGGCTACACCTTC.

This sequence joins TRBV10-1 and TRBJ1-3, with D tentatively TRBD1 (5 bases). V was trimmed by 0 bases and J by 0 bases, leaving 15 bases between them. Germline lookup yields CDR1 WNHNN and CDR2 SYGVQD (reference sequence). The CDR3 length is 18 residues. The CDR3: CASSESIDSPSSGNTIYF. The CDR3 DNA reads TGCGCCAGCAGTGAGTCCATTGACAGCCCTAGCTCTGGAAACACCATATATTTT.

The V and J genes are TRBV6-6 and TRBJ1-1, with no clear D. The CDR3 covers 10 residues. The V gene's germline CDR1 is MNHNY and CDR2 SVGAGI (reference sequence). V was pared by 6 bases and J by 4 bases, with 3 bases between. The CDR3 sequence: CASRATEAFF. CDR3 in DNA: TGTGCCAGCAGGGCCACTGAAGCTTTCTTT.

The rearrangement uses TRBV5-1 and TRBJ2-2; D remains unclear. The CDR3 totals 15 residues. Germline V gene sequence: CDR1 SGHRS, CDR2 YFSETQ. V dropped 0 bases and J dropped 2 bases, with 8 bases sitting between them. The CDR3 DNA reads TGCGCCAGCAGCTTGGAAGCCCATAACACCGGGGAGCTGTTTTTT. Protein: CASSLEAHNTGELFF.

This rearrangement joins TRBV20-1 to TRBJ2-7; the D is unclear. The CDR3 runs 13 residues. The V end was cut by 3 bases, the J end by 2 bases, with 11 bases between. Per the germline V gene, CDR1 is DFQATT and CDR2 is SNEGSKA (reference sequence). This CDR3 reads CSASLAATYEQYV. CDR3 DNA: TGCAGTGCTAGTTTAGCCGCGACCTACGAGCAGTACGTC.

The gene calls are TRBV6-2 or TRBV6-3 and TRBJ1-1; D is unclear. The length of the CDR3 is 14 residues. Germline V gene lookup returns CDR1 MNHEY and CDR2 SVGEGT. Between the trimmed V and J ends, which lost 2 bases and 0 bases, there was a span of 7 bases. The CDR3 spells CASSYGQVNTEAFF. The CDR3 DNA follows: TGTGCCAGCAGTTACGGTCAGGTGAACACTGAAGCTTTCTTT.

V gene TRBV9 combines with J gene TRBJ2-5; D is unclear. Germline CDR1 reads SGDLS; CDR2 reads YYNGEE. Deletions cut 0 bases from V and 4 bases from J, with 13 bases between. The CDR3 extends over 15 amino acids. CDR3 protein: CASSVGSDIGETQYF. In DNA form, the CDR3 reads TGTGCCAGCAGCGTAGGTTCCGACATCGGAGAGACCCAGTACTTC.

This clone was seen only a few times. J is TRBJ1-2 and V is TRBV7-2; no firm D call. Germline V gene lookup returns CDR1 SGHTA and CDR2 FQGNSA. Trimming cost V 0 bases and J 6 bases, with 8 bases left between them. The CDR3 contains 13 residues. The CDR3 DNA follows: TGTGCCAGCAGCTTAGCCCCCGAGGATGGCTACACCTTC. This translates into CASSLAPEDGYTF.

This clone has a handful of counts. The genes are TRBV5-5 and TRBJ2-3; 8 positions agree with TRBD1. J gave up 9 bases and V 4 bases, and 10 bases lay outside the gene matches. Looked up from germline, CDR1 is SGHKS and CDR2 is YYEKEE (reference sequence). CDR3 length: 14 residues. CDR3: CASSAGQGWSTQYF. CDR3 nucleotides: TGTGCCAGCAGCGCTGGACAGGGTTGGAGCACGCAGTATTTT.

The genes are TRBV27 and TRBJ2-7, with 9 bases that match TRBD1. The J segment lost 2 bases and the V segment lost 5 bases, leaving 7 bases of the junction unmatched. Germline-derived CDR1 and CDR2 are MNHEY and SMNVEV (reference sequence). The CDR3 totals 15 residues. The CDR3 protein is CASSPAGTGTYEQYF. CDR3 in DNA: TGTGCCAGCAGTCCCGCCGGGACAGGGACCTACGAGCAGTACTTC.

The V gene is TRBV14, the J gene TRBJ1-1; D not resolved. V was shortened by 0 bases and J by 1 base, with 9 bases between the two germline ends. The germline V gene encodes CDR1 SGHDN and CDR2 FVKESK. CDR3 length: 15 amino acids. The CDR3 DNA reads as TGTGCCAGCAGCCAAGATCTGGGCGAGAACACTGAAGCTTTCTTT. Translated: CASSQDLGENTEAFF.

The chain employs TRBV5-3 and TRBJ1-2, with 7 positions matching TRBD1. TRBV5-3 is placed among ORFs of uncertain function. Germline trimming cut 3 bases from V and 4 bases from J; bases unmatched to any gene: 6. The length of the CDR3 is 14 residues. This CDR3 is CARSCPGTAYGYTF. CDR3 sequence (DNA): TGTGCCAGAAGCTGTCCCGGGACAGCCTATGGCTACACCTTC.

The rearrangement uses TRBV14 and TRBJ2-1, with D perhaps matching TRBD1 (5 bases). V dropped 3 bases and J dropped 8 bases, with 14 bases sitting between them. Germline assignment: CDR1 SGHDN and CDR2 FVKESK. The CDR3 loop spans 14 amino acids. The CDR3 DNA sequence: TGTGCCAGCAGCCAGATATTAGGGGCCTATGAGCAGTTCTTC. Protein: CASSQILGAYEQFF.

The chain employs TRBV2 and TRBJ1-2; D perhaps matches TRBD1 (5 bases). The CDR3 has 14 residues. The V gene lost 1 base and the J gene lost 3 bases, with 9 bases spanning the gap. Germline loops: CDR1 SNHLY, CDR2 FYNNEI. CDR3 amino acids: CASSEVGADYGYTF. CDR3 nucleotide sequence: TGTGCCAGCAGTGAAGTAGGGGCCGACTATGGCTACACCTTC.

This clone has only a few counts. The chain combines TRBV6-1 with TRBJ1-5; D call uncertain. Germline V gene lookup returns CDR1 MNHNS and CDR2 SASEGT. V gave up 1 base and J gave up 6 bases, with 10 bases separating them. CDR3 length equals 14 residues. The CDR3 bases are TGTGCCAGCAGTGAAGGGGCATCCAGTCAGCCCCAGCATTTT. It codes for CASSEGASSQPQHF.

This chain links TRBV4-1 with TRBJ2-5, with 7 bases that match TRBD2. This CDR3 spans 16 amino acids. J was trimmed by 0 bases and V by 1 base; bases with no gene match: 5. Per germline, CDR1 MGHRA and CDR2 YSYEKL. Here the CDR3 DNA reads TGCGCCAGCAGCCAAGTTGTGGGAGGGCACCAAGAGACCCAGTACTTC. Its protein product is CASSQVVGGHQETQYF.

The chain recombines TRBV4-3 with TRBJ2-2; D unclear. This CDR3 region has 18 residues. Germline CDR1 reads LGHNA; CDR2 reads YSLEER. The V end was cut by 1 base, the J end by 1 base, with 16 bases between. The CDR3 DNA follows: TGCGCCAGCAGCCAAGGCCTCCCACGGAGCGAGAACACCGGGGAGCTGTTTTTT. Amino acid sequence: CASSQGLPRSENTGELFF.

The table lists this clone with a few counts. The gene calls are TRBV7-2 and TRBJ2-6; D remains ambiguous. This CDR3 is 16 amino acids long. Deletions cut 5 bases from V and 4 bases from J, with 15 bases between. The germline V gene has CDR1 SGHTA and CDR2 FQGNSA. The CDR3 sequence: CASSHTTRSGANVLTF. The CDR3, as DNA: TGTGCCAGCAGCCATACTACTCGCTCCGGGGCCAACGTCCTGACTTTC.

This clone was counted a few times. The V gene is TRBV20-1, the J gene TRBJ1-5; maybe TRBD1 (6 bases). The CDR3 extends over 13 amino acids. Trimming left V 3 bases short and J 6 bases short, with 12 bases between. CDR1 and CDR2 from the germline V gene are DFQATT and SNEGSKA (reference sequence). The chain's CDR3 is CSASQGSSQPQHF. The CDR3 nucleotides are TGCAGTGCTAGTCAGGGGTCGAGTCAGCCCCAGCATTTT.

The chain carries TRBV7-3 and TRBJ2-1; D unresolved. The CDR3 runs 15 residues. Germline-derived CDR1 and CDR2 are SGHTA and FQGTGA. The germline V and J ends were trimmed by 5 bases and 2 bases, with 13 bases remaining between them. In DNA form, the CDR3 reads TGTGCCAGCAGCCCCCAGACAACGCCCTACAATGAGCAGTTCTTC. It yields the protein CASSPQTTPYNEQFF.

The chain joins TRBV30 to TRBJ1-1; D unclear. The V end was cut by 1 base, the J end by 0 bases, with 12 bases between. This CDR3 spans 15 amino acids. Per the germline V gene, CDR1 is GTSNPN and CDR2 is SVGIG (reference sequence). Here the CDR3 reads CAWSAAGLMNTEAFF. The DNA for the CDR3 is TGTGCCTGGAGTGCCGCAGGACTCATGAACACTGAAGCTTTCTTT.

This clone was picked up many times. The chain links TRBV7-6 to TRBJ1-1; no reliable D call. CDR1 SGHVS and CDR2 FNYEAQ come from the germline V gene. Trimming took off 0 bases at V and 1 base at J, with 18 bases between the two ends. CDR3 length equals 18 residues. CDR3 coding DNA: TGTGCCAGCAGCTTAGCGGTAGGAGGAGTAGGGAGGAACACTGAAGCTTTCTTT. Translating gives CASSLAVGGVGRNTEAFF. The full variable domain, with the rest looked up from reference TRBV7-6 and TRBJ1-1, is GAGVSQSPRYKVTKRGQDVALRCDPISGHVSLYWYRQALGQGPEFLTYFNYEAQQDKSGLPNDRFSAERPEGSISTLTIQRTEQRDSAMYRCASSLAVGGVGRNTEAFFGQGTRLTVV.

The sample holds one count of this clone. The rearrangement joins TRBV10-3 to TRBJ2-3; D is possibly TRBD2 (6 bases). V shed 2 bases and J shed 0 bases, with 9 bases lying between them. The germline V gene encodes CDR1 ENHRY and CDR2 SYGVKD. The CDR3 has 15 residues. In DNA form, the CDR3 reads TGTGCCATCAGTGAGGGGGGAGGAAGCACAGATACGCAGTATTTT. Translation: CAISEGGGSTDTQYF.